The clone carrying this TCR beta chain was seen a few times. Its antigen remains unknown. The sample originates from a study of T cells after yellow fever vaccination. Study findings and constraints: Reappearance after the booster was observed for most primary-vaccination clones (about 95% CD4, almost 90% CD8). Contamination by abundant bulk-population clonotypes could be present in FACS-sorted repertoires.

TCR cDNA was made by 5'RACE template switching, adding a universal primer site and UMIs. TCRdb recomputed calls from the 5' RACE reads with MiXCR, one row per CDR3 protein. The table records 610,000 or so distinct CDR3 sequences, around 12% of them present only once. V was trimmed by 0 bases and J by 14 bases, leaving 17 bases between them. The V gene's germline CDR1 is MNHEY and CDR2 SVGAGI. The CDR3 is made up of 14 amino acids. The chain combines TRBV6-5 with TRBJ2-1; D not resolved. The sample in question was PBMCs, obtained on the day of the yellow fever booster vaccination. The TCR sequence derives from a man in his thirties or forties who received the YFV17D yellow fever vaccine. For the CDR3, the DNA is TGTGCCAGCAGTTACTCGACCCTTCGTTTTCCGGAGTTCTTC. Amino acids: CASSYSTLRFPEFF.